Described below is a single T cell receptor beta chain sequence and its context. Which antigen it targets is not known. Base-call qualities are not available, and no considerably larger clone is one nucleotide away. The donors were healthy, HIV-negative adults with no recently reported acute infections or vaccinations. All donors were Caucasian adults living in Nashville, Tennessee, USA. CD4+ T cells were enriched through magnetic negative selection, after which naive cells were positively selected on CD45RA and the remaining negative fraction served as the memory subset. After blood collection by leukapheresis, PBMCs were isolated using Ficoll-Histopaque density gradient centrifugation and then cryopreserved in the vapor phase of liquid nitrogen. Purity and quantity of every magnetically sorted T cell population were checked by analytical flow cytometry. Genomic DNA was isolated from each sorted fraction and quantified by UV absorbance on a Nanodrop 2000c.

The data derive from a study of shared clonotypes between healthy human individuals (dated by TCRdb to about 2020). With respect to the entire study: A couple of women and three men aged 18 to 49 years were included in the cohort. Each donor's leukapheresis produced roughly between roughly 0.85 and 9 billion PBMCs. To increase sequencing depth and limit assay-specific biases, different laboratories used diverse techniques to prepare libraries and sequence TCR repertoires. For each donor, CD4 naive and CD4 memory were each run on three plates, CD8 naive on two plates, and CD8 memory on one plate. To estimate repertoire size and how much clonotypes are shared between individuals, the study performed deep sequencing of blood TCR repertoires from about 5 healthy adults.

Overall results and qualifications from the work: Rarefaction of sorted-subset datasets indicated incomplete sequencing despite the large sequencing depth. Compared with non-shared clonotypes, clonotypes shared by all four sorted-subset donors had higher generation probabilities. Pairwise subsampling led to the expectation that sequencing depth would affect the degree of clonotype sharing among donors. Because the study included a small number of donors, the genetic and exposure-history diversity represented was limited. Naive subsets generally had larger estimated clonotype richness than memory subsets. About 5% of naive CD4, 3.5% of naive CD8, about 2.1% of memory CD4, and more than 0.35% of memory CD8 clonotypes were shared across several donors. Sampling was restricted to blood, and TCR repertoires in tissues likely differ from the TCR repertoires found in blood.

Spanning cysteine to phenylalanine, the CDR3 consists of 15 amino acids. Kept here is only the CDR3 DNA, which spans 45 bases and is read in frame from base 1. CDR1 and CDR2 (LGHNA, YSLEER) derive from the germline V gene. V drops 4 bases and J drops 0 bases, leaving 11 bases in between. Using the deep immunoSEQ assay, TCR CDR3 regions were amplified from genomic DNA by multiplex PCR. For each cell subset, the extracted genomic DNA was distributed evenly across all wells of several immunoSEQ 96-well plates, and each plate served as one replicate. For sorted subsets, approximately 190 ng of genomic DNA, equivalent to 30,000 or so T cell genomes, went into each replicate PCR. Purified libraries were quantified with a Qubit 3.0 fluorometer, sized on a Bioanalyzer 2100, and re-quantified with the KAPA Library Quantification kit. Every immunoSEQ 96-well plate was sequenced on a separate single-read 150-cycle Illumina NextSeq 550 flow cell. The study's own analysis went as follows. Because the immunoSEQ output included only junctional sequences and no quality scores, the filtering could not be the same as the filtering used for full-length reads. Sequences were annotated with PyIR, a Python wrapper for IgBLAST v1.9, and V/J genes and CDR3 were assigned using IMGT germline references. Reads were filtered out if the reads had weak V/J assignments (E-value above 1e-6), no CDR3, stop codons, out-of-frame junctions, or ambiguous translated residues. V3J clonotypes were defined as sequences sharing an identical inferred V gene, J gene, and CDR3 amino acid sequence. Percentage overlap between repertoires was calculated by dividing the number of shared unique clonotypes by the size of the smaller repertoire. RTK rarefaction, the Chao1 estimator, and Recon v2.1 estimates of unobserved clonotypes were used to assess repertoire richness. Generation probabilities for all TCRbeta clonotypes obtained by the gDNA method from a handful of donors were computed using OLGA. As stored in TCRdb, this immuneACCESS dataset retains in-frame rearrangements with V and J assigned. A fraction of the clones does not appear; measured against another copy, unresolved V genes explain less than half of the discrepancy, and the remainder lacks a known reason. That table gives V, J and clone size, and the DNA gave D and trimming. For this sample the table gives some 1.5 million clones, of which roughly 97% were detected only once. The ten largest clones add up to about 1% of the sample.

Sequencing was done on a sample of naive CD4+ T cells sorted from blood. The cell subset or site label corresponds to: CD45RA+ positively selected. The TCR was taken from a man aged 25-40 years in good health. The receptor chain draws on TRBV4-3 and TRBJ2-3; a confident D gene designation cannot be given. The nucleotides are TGCGCCAGCAGCCCCCACTACTTAAGCACAGATACGCAGTATTTT. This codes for CASSPHYLSTDTQYF.